These 27 T cell receptor beta chains were all obtained from the same sample, sequenced in a study of blood T cell repertoires in COVID-19. TCRdb's copy holds only in-frame clones and misses some; the assay was immunoSEQ multiplex PCR. Of roughly 70,000 clones listed, 65% to 90% were seen once; the top ten hold about 6.5%. The sample comprised peripheral blood. The receptors originated from a man at least 80 years old with COVID-19, enrolled during active disease.

The chain is built from TRBV28 and TRBJ1-5; D is possibly TRBD1 (5 bases). Deletions cut 3 bases from V and 3 bases from J, with 12 bases between. The CDR3 consists of 15 residues. The germline V gene has CDR1 MDHEN and CDR2 SYDVKM. CDR3 nucleotide sequence: TGTGCCAGCAGTTTTACAGGCATAGACAATCAGCCCCAGCATTTT. Amino acids: CASSFTGIDNQPQHF.

CDR3 in DNA: TGCAGCGTCGAGGCGGATAGCTCTGGAAACACCATATATTTT. Protein product: CSVEADSSGNTIYF. J is TRBJ1-3 and V is TRBV29-1; the D is unclear. CDR3 length equals 14 residues. Germline V CDR1 and CDR2: SQVTM, ANQGSEA. Deletions cut 6 bases from V and 0 bases from J, with 12 bases between.

This clone has a single count. The chain carries TRBV7-3 and TRBJ1-2; the match to TRBD1 covers 9 bases. CDR3 length: 14 residues. V was pared by 5 bases and J by 3 bases, with 4 bases of the junction left unmatched. Germline assignment: CDR1 SGHTA and CDR2 FQGTGA. The CDR3 is CASSPGQGYYGYTF. The CDR3 bases are TGTGCCAGCAGCCCAGGACAGGGGTACTATGGCTACACCTTC.

The V call is TRBV11-3, the J call TRBJ2-2; 12 bases are a match to TRBD1. The CDR3 has 18 residues. CDR1 and CDR2 (germline): SGHNT, YENEEA. The ends lost 5 bases at V and 4 bases at J; junction bases unmatched: 11. DNA of the CDR3: TGTGCCAGCAGCCCCGGGACAGGGGGCGATAGGTTCACCGGGGAGCTGTTTTTT. Translation: CASSPGTGGDRFTGELFF.

The V gene is TRBV7-9, the J gene TRBJ2-3; 10 bases map to TRBD2. V was pared by 4 bases and J by 5 bases, with 6 bases of the junction left unmatched. This CDR3 is 15 amino acids long. Germline-derived CDR1 and CDR2 are SEHNR and FQNEAQ (reference sequence). In DNA form, the CDR3 reads TGTGCCAGCAGCTCGAGCGGGGGGGCCGGAGATACGCAGTATTTT. It encodes CASSSSGGAGDTQYF.

The chain is built from TRBV5-8 and TRBJ1-1; TRBD1 might be the D (5 bases). There are 14 residues in the CDR3. Trimming removed 4 bases at V and 0 bases at J, with 10 bases between. Germline-derived CDR1 and CDR2 are SGHTS and YDEGEE. The CDR3 DNA reads as TGTGCCAGCAGCACAGGACGGATGAACACTGAAGCTTTCTTT. Protein product: CASSTGRMNTEAFF. Using reference TRBV5-8 and TRBJ1-1 for the parts outside the CDR3, the full variable domain is EAGVTQSPTHLIKTRGQQATLRCSPISGHTSVYWYQQALGLGLQFLLWYDEGEERNRGNFPPRFSGRQFPNYSSELNVNALELEDSALYLCASSTGRMNTEAFFGQGTRLTVV.

This chain joins TRBV3-1 (or the pseudogene TRBV3-2) and TRBJ1-6, with TRBD1 matching over 7 bases. This CDR3 is 13 amino acids long. V trimming: 1 base; J trimming: 12 bases; junction bases outside the gene matches: 3. Germline values: CDR1 LGHDT, CDR2 YNNKEL (reference sequence). The CDR3 DNA is TGTGCCAGCAGCCAAGGGACAGGAGGACCCCTCCACTTT. Protein: CASSQGTGGPLHF.

The chain links TRBV19 to TRBJ2-6, with TRBD1 as a possible D gene (5 bases). The CDR3 length is 17 residues. The V end was cut by 2 bases, the J end by 0 bases, with 11 bases between. Looked up from germline, CDR1 is LNHDA and CDR2 is SQIVND (reference sequence). For the CDR3, the DNA is TGTGCCAGTAGTATATGGAGACAGCCCTCTGGGGCCAACGTCCTGACTTTC. It codes for CASSIWRQPSGANVLTF.

The CDR3 sequence: CASSFSQGPYNEQFF. CDR3 in DNA: TGCGCCAGCAGCTTTTCCCAGGGCCCCTACAATGAGCAGTTCTTC. The chain employs TRBV5-1 and TRBJ2-1; D possibly corresponds to TRBD1 (5 bases). V dropped 2 bases and J dropped 2 bases, with 11 bases sitting between them. This CDR3 spans 15 amino acids. CDR1 is SGHRS and CDR2 is YFSETQ in the germline V gene.

This chain's CDR3 is CASSYSSGGYGYTF. The CDR3 DNA reads TGTGCCAGCAGTTACTCGTCAGGGGGATATGGCTACACCTTC. The chain joins TRBV6-5 to TRBJ1-2; 7 bases line up with TRBD1. Germline CDR1 reads MNHEY; CDR2 reads SVGAGI. V was clipped by 0 bases and J by 5 bases; unmatched bases: 3. The CDR3 is 14 residues long.

This rearrangement joins TRBV19 to TRBJ1-5; the D gene is possibly TRBD1 (6 bases). The CDR3 runs to 16 residues. Germline V gene sequence: CDR1 LNHDA, CDR2 SQIVND (reference sequence). Trimming removed 0 bases at V and 2 bases at J, with 11 bases between. CDR3 coding DNA: TGTGCCAGTAGTATAGAGGCGGGGGGCGGCAATCAGCCCCAGCATTTT. Protein sequence: CASSIEAGGGNQPQHF.

This chain joins TRBV5-8 and TRBJ1-4; 8 nucleotides line up with TRBD1. This CDR3 is built from 12 residues. The germline gives CDR1 SGHTS, CDR2 YDEGEE. V gave up 4 bases and J gave up 16 bases; unmatched junction bases: 9. The CDR3 DNA sequence: TGTGCCAGCAGCGTAAACAGGGGGGATGAGTTTTTT. It translates to CASSVNRGDEFF. The full variable domain, completed using reference TRBV5-8 and TRBJ1-4, is EAGVTQSPTHLIKTRGQQATLRCSPISGHTSVYWYQQALGLGLQFLLWYDEGEERNRGNFPPRFSGRQFPNYSSELNVNALELEDSALYLCASSVNRGDEFFGSGTQLSVL.

This clone appeared a single time. Here the CDR3 reads CASTSVLASLNTEAFF. For the CDR3, the DNA is TGTGCCAGTACTAGTGTCCTGGCCAGCCTGAACACTGAAGCTTTCTTT. J is TRBJ1-1 and V is TRBV19, with D unresolved. This CDR3 is 16 amino acids long. V shed 7 bases and J shed 0 bases, with 18 bases lying between them. Germline CDR1 LNHDA, CDR2 SQIVND (reference sequence).

The chain joins TRBV14 to TRBJ2-5, with 9 nucleotides matching TRBD1. Germline V gene lookup returns CDR1 SGHDN and CDR2 FVKESK. J lost 4 bases, V lost 4 bases, and 16 bases had no gene match. CDR3 length: 18 amino acids. The CDR3 coding sequence is TGTGCCAGCAGCCGCCTCCCCGGGGACAGGGCCTCCGGAGAGACCCAGTACTTC. Translation gives CASSRLPGDRASGETQYF. The variable domain in full, completed from reference TRBV14 and TRBJ2-5, reads EAGVTQFPSHSVIEKGQTVTLRCDPISGHDNLYWYRRVMGKEIKFLLHFVKESKQDESGMPNNRFLAERTGGTYSTLKVQPAELEDSGVYFCASSRLPGDRASGETQYFGPGTRLLVL.

The chain employs TRBV5-1 and TRBJ1-2; TRBD1 aligns across 9 bases. V lost 0 bases to trimming and J lost 0 bases; unmatched junction nucleotides: 3. This CDR3 is 16 amino acids long. Germline V lookup: CDR1 SGHRS, CDR2 YFSETQ. The CDR3 here is CASSLAGQGTNYGYTF. In nucleotides, the CDR3 is TGCGCCAGCAGCTTGGCGGGACAGGGCACTAACTATGGCTACACCTTC. Filled out from reference TRBV5-1 and TRBJ1-2, the complete variable domain reads KAGVTQTPRYLIKTRGQQVTLSCSPISGHRSVSWYQQTPGQGLQFLFEYFSETQRNKGNFPGRFSGRQFSNSRSEMNVSTLELGDSALYLCASSLAGQGTNYGYTFGSGTRLTVV.

The table lists this clone with a count of one. The rearrangement joins TRBV4-1 to TRBJ1-3, with TRBD1 matching over 8 bases. The germline gives CDR1 MGHRA, CDR2 YSYEKL. This CDR3 contains 14 residues. Losses at the gene ends were 4 bases for V and 8 bases for J; bases not matched to a gene: 7. The CDR3 DNA sequence: TGCGCCAGCAGCCCCACAGGGGGACGGTACACCATATATTTT. The encoded protein is CASSPTGGRYTIYF.

The rearrangement uses TRBV10-3 and TRBJ2-7, with 8 bases matching TRBD1. The J segment lost 1 base and the V segment lost 5 bases, leaving 4 bases of the junction unmatched. The CDR3 has 14 residues. Germline V gene sequence: CDR1 ENHRY, CDR2 SYGVKD. CDR3 nucleotides: TGTGCCATCAGTCGACAGGGGAATTCCTACGAGCAGTACTTC. Amino acids: CAISRQGNSYEQYF.

The chain recombines TRBV6-5 with TRBJ1-2, with unresolved D. V gave up 5 bases and J gave up 8 bases, with 12 bases separating them. From germline, CDR1 is MNHEY and CDR2 SVGAGI. This CDR3 region has 12 residues. CDR3 sequence: CASSPFLGGYTF. Written as DNA, the CDR3 is TGTGCCAGCAGTCCCTTCCTAGGAGGCTACACCTTC.

This clone was counted a single time. V gene TRBV7-2 combines with J gene TRBJ2-7, with TRBD1 as a possible D gene (6 bases). V lost 4 bases, J lost 0 bases, and 13 bases lay in between. Germline CDR1 SGHTA, CDR2 FQGNSA. The CDR3 length is 15 residues. Written as DNA, the CDR3 is TGTGCCAGCAGCTCAAACAGGGCAACCTCCTACGAGCAGTACTTC. It yields the protein CASSSNRATSYEQYF.

The CDR3 spells CASSRAGRTGELFF. CDR3 DNA sequence: TGTGCCAGCAGCCGGGCAGGGCGGACCGGGGAGCTGTTTTTT. The genes are TRBV5-6 and TRBJ2-2, with D possibly TRBD1 on 5 matching bases. This CDR3 has 14 residues. V was trimmed by 4 bases and J by 5 bases, leaving 12 bases between them. Per germline, CDR1 SGHDT and CDR2 YYEEEE.

The chain links TRBV14 to TRBJ1-4; D perhaps matches TRBD1 (5 bases). CDR1 and CDR2 from the germline V gene are SGHDN and FVKESK. With 1 base removed from V and 8 bases from J, the gap between germline ends came to 11 bases. The CDR3 totals 14 residues. CDR3 DNA: TGTGCCAGCAGCCAAGGGCAGGGCGTGGAAAAACTGTTTTTT. It translates to CASSQGQGVEKLFF.

This rearrangement joins TRBV3-1 (or the pseudogene TRBV3-2) to TRBJ2-7, with D possibly matching TRBD1 (6 bases). The CDR3 runs to 14 residues. Per the germline V gene, CDR1 is LGHDT and CDR2 is YNNKEL (reference sequence). The germline V and J ends were trimmed by 0 bases and 6 bases, with 12 bases remaining between them. CDR3 protein: CASSQETGLSEQYF. The CDR3 nucleotides are TGTGCCAGCAGCCAAGAAACAGGGTTGAGCGAGCAGTACTTC.

V usage is TRBV5-5 and J usage is TRBJ1-4; a possible D gene is TRBD1 (5 bases). Germline V gene lookup returns CDR1 SGHKS and CDR2 YYEKEE (reference sequence). The CDR3 is 15 residues long. The V end was cut by 4 bases, the J end by 11 bases, with 21 bases between. The CDR3 sequence is CASSPLQGTSEKLFF. DNA of the CDR3: TGTGCCAGCAGCCCCCTCCAGGGAACCTCTGAGAAACTGTTTTTT.

The rearrangement joins TRBV19 to TRBJ1-1; no reliable D call. The germline V gene has CDR1 LNHDA and CDR2 SQIVND (reference sequence). Trimming stripped 0 bases from V and 0 bases from J, with 8 bases between. This CDR3 has 15 residues. In DNA, the CDR3 is TGTGCCAGTAGTATAGATCCGTACATGAACACTGAAGCTTTCTTT. Translated: CASSIDPYMNTEAFF.

This clone was recorded once. This chain joins TRBV5-1 and TRBJ2-4; TRBD2 might be the D (7 bases). The CDR3 has 17 amino acids. CDR1 and CDR2 from the germline V gene are SGHRS and YFSETQ. V lost 0 bases, J lost 2 bases, and 15 bases lay in between. The CDR3 coding sequence is TGCGCCAGCAGCTTGGCCGGGCGGGGGCGGACCAAAAACATTCAGTACTTC. It is translated as CASSLAGRGRTKNIQYF.

The rearrangement uses TRBV7-2 and TRBJ2-3, with TRBD2 identical over 7 bases. Germline CDR1 SGHTA, CDR2 FQGNSA. This CDR3 is 18 amino acids long. Losses at the gene ends were 5 bases for V and 2 bases for J; bases not matched to a gene: 16. CDR3 region: CASSLPPGGGPSTDTQYF. CDR3 DNA: TGTGCCAGCAGCCTCCCGCCTGGGGGAGGGCCATCCACAGATACGCAGTATTTT. Drawing the rest from reference TRBV7-2 and TRBJ2-3, the complete variable domain is GAGVSQSPSNKVTEKGKDVELRCDPISGHTALYWYRQSLGQGLEFLIYFQGNSAPDKSGLPSDRFSAERTGGSVSTLTIQRTQQEDSAVYLCASSLPPGGGPSTDTQYFGPGTRLTVL.

This chain uses TRBV5-4 with TRBJ1-3, with a tentative D call TRBD1 (6 bases). Germline CDR1 is SGHNT and CDR2 is YYREEE (reference sequence). The CDR3 runs 15 residues. V lost 0 bases and J lost 4, with 11 bases in between. The CDR3 sequence is CASSLADRRGNTIYF. CDR3 bases: TGTGCCAGCAGCTTGGCCGACAGGCGGGGAAACACCATATATTTT. The whole variable domain, filled in from reference TRBV5-4 and TRBJ1-3, reads ETGVTQSPTHLIKTRGQQVTLRCSSQSGHNTVSWYQQALGQGPQFIFQYYREEENGRGNFPPRFSGLQFPNYSSELNVNALELDDSALYLCASSLADRRGNTIYFGEGSWLTVV.